This T cell receptor (beta chain) was sequenced for a study of blood T cell repertoires in COVID-19. Study-level background: Acute and convalescent COVID-19 specimens originated in the United States, Italy and Spain. PBMCs, B-cell-depleted T cells, or T cells provided the cDNA or gDNA that made up the material.

Profiling relied on immunoSEQ multiplex PCR, and the TCRdb table lists in-frame clones only, not all of them. The sample shows 140,000 or so clones, roughly 85% of them seen only once. Sequences were obtained from peripheral blood. This clonotype originated in a human donor with acute or convalescent COVID-19. The donor label of this sample is uncertain.

Here the CDR3 reads CASSISSSTDTQYF. DNA for the CDR3: TGTGCCAGTAGTATTAGCAGCAGCACAGATACGCAGTATTTT. The J gene is TRBJ2-3, the V gene TRBV19; no definite D call. The ends were cut back, 3 bases at V and 0 bases at J, with 7 bases in the middle. The CDR3 is made up of 14 amino acids. Per germline, CDR1 LNHDA and CDR2 SQIVND (reference sequence).